Detailed here is one TCR beta chain. Its antigen is not identified. Germline V gene sequence: CDR1 MGHDK, CDR2 SYGVNS. The CDR3 is 14 residues long. Trimming took off 5 bases at V and 5 bases at J, with 15 bases between the two ends. This sample is drawn from a study of CD8+ T cells in alopecia areata. Study outcomes and limitations: Elevated clonality characterized lesional scalp relative to normal scalp, particularly in alopecia totalis/universalis.

Investigators isolated RNA and reverse transcribed it into cDNA to act as the sequencing template. Using immunoSEQ multiplex PCR, the repertoire was profiled, and TCRdb retains in-frame clones only, with some absent. The sample has around 170,000 clones; 51% are singletons. Treatment indicated: oral pan-JAK inhibitor, 5-10 mg twice daily. V gene TRBV25-1 combines with J gene TRBJ1-1; D is perhaps TRBD1 (6 bases). The TCR originated in a human donor with alopecia areata. Sequencing was performed on CD8+ T cells sorted from blood, taken between weeks 51 and 52, from a patient treated with tofacitinib. This chain's CDR3 is CASSSQGLGTEAFF. For the CDR3, the DNA is TGTGCCAGCAGTTCCCAGGGGCTGGGAACTGAAGCTTTCTTT.